The 30 T cell receptor beta chains listed next were all sequenced from one sample in a study of read filtering for tumor transcriptome and immune sequencing. Molecular barcoded adaptors covering alpha/delta and beta/gamma chains were used on 400 ng RNA. TCRdb recomputed calls from the reads with MiXCR, one row per CDR3 protein. The profile shows hundreds of distinct CDR3 sequences, roughly four fifths of them singletons. Sample: a population of CD138-negative cells sorted from bone marrow. Source of these receptors: a donor at least 40 years old with multiple myeloma. This table probably holds off-target reads from a library built for another chain.

This rearrangement joins TRBV29-1 to TRBJ1-6; the match to TRBD1 covers 8 bases. After removal of 5 bases from V and 10 bases from J, the junction contained 7 bases not matched to a gene. Looked up from germline, CDR1 is SQVTM and CDR2 is ANQGSEA. The CDR3 is 13 residues long. The CDR3 DNA follows: TGCAGCGTTAGGACAGGGTCGGAGTCACCCCTCCACTTT. It is translated as CSVRTGSESPLHF.

The rearrangement joins TRBV6-1 to TRBJ2-1; D is ambiguous. The length of the CDR3 is 14 residues. The V gene lost 7 bases and the J gene lost 0 bases, with 10 bases spanning the gap. CDR1 MNHNS and CDR2 SASEGT come from the germline V gene. DNA for the CDR3: TGTGCCAGCATCGACTTCTCCTCCTACAATGAGCAGTTCTTC. It yields the protein CASIDFSSYNEQFF.

This clonotype was counted a few times. The rearrangement links TRBV15 to TRBJ1-2; no firm D call. The germline V gene has CDR1 LNHNV and CDR2 YYDKDF (reference sequence). CDR3 length: 13 amino acids. V lost 5 bases, J lost 6 bases, and 13 bases lay in between. CDR3 in amino acids: CATSPEWVDGYTF. The CDR3 DNA sequence: TGTGCCACCAGCCCTGAATGGGTGGATGGCTACACCTTC. The full variable domain, its missing parts supplied by reference TRBV15 and TRBJ1-2, is DAMVIQNPRYQVTQFGKPVTLSCSQTLNHNVMYWYQQKSSQAPKLLFHYYDKDFNNEADTPDNFQSRRPNTSFCFLDIRSPGLGDTAMYLCATSPEWVDGYTFGSGTRLTVV.

This chain connects TRBV5-1 to TRBJ1-1; possible D gene TRBD1, 6 bases. The CDR3 is 14 amino acids. From germline, CDR1 is SGHRS and CDR2 YFSETQ. V shed 4 bases and J shed 5 bases, with 15 bases lying between them. The CDR3 region is CASSPVGQGTEAFF. The CDR3 coding sequence is TGCGCCAGCAGCCCGGTGGGTCAGGGGACTGAAGCTTTCTTT.

The CDR3 loop is CASSSTSRPNEQFF. CDR3 DNA sequence: TGCGCCAGCAGTAGTACTAGTCGTCCCAATGAGCAGTTCTTC. V usage is TRBV5-1 and J usage is TRBJ2-1, with D possibly being TRBD2 (5 bases). This CDR3 is built from 14 residues. Trimming removed 5 bases from V and 6 bases from J, with 15 bases in between. Germline V gene data show CDR1 as SGHRS and CDR2 as YFSETQ.

This chain connects TRBV20-1 to TRBJ2-7; D may be TRBD2 (7 bases). Germline-derived CDR1 and CDR2 are DFQATT and SNEGSKA (reference sequence). This CDR3 is built from 15 residues. Trimming took 2 bases from V and 7 from J, leaving 21 bases between them. CDR3 in DNA: TGCAGTGCTAGAATGTGGGAGGGGCCCCAGGGGGAGCAGTACTTC. It encodes CSARMWEGPQGEQYF.

The chain joins TRBV5-1 to TRBJ2-1; tentatively, D is TRBD2 (7 bases). In germline, CDR1 is SGHRS, CDR2 YFSETQ. This CDR3 is 14 amino acids long. V lost 1 base and J 6 bases, leaving 11 bases between the germline ends. The CDR3 sequence is CASSLRGRGNEQFF. The CDR3 bases are TGCGCCAGCAGCTTGAGGGGGAGGGGCAATGAGCAGTTCTTC.

J is TRBJ2-5 and V is TRBV5-6; possible D gene TRBD1, 6 bases. CDR1 SGHDT and CDR2 YYEEEE come from the germline V gene. Trimming left V 4 bases short and J 0 bases short, with 13 bases between. The CDR3 spans 15 residues. CDR3 DNA: TGTGCCAGCAGCCGACAGGTCCCCAACCAAGAGACCCAGTACTTC. Translation: CASSRQVPNQETQYF.

About this clonotype: The junction departs from the called germline gene at one end, perhaps through a read error. The chain employs TRBV6-2 or TRBV6-3 and TRBJ2-6; 8 bases are shared with TRBD1. The CDR3 sequence is 15 residues long. Germline CDR1 MNHEY, CDR2 SVGEGT. The CDR3 DNA reads as TGTGCCTCCTCAGGGGGCGCGTCCGGGGCCAACGTCTTGACTTTC. Encoded protein: CASSGGASGANVLTF.

The CDR3 bases are TGTGCCATTACACCATACAGGGGGAATGAGCAGTTCTTC. Translation: CAITPYRGNEQFF. The V and J genes are TRBV7-9 and TRBJ2-1; 8 nucleotides match TRBD1. This CDR3 is 13 amino acids long. J lost 7 bases, V lost 10 bases, and 9 bases had no gene match. Germline V gene data show CDR1 as SEHNR and CDR2 as FQNEAQ (reference sequence).

The rearrangement joins TRBV30 to TRBJ1-5; 7 bases match TRBD1. Germline loops: CDR1 GTSNPN, CDR2 SVGIG (reference sequence). Trimming at V came to 3 bases and at J to 7 bases, leaving 9 bases not matched to a gene. This CDR3 comprises 14 residues. The CDR3 sequence is CAWSATGAGQPQHF. The DNA for the CDR3 is TGTGCCTGGAGCGCAACAGGGGCGGGGCAGCCCCAGCATTTT. Drawing the rest from reference TRBV30 and TRBJ1-5, the complete variable domain is SQTIHQWPATLVQPVGSPLSLECTVEGTSNPNLYWYRQAAGRGLQLLFYSVGIGQISSEVPQNLSASRPQDRQFILSSKKLLLSDSGFYLCAWSATGAGQPQHFGDGTRLSIL.

This clonotype occurred a few times. The rearrangement joins TRBV6-2 or TRBV6-3 to TRBJ2-1, with TRBD1 as a possible D gene (6 bases). CDR1 is MNHEY and CDR2 is SVGEGT in the germline V gene. V gave up 6 bases and J gave up 8 bases, with 14 bases separating them. CDR3 length: 13 amino acids. The chain's CDR3 is CASRMGNRDEQFF. CDR3 DNA: TGTGCCAGCAGGATGGGAAACAGGGATGAGCAGTTCTTC.

V and J are TRBV6-6 and TRBJ2-1, with unresolved D. V lost 6 bases and J 0 bases, leaving 9 bases between the germline ends. CDR1 and CDR2 (germline): MNHNY, SVGAGI (reference sequence). The CDR3 contains 14 residues. CDR3 nucleotides: TGTGCCAGCAGACCCAGGTACTCCTACAATGAGCAGTTCTTC. Residues: CASRPRYSYNEQFF.

This chain uses TRBV5-1 with TRBJ1-4; D is unresolved. Germline CDR1 SGHRS, CDR2 YFSETQ. The CDR3 is 12 amino acids. The ends were cut back, 2 bases at V and 8 bases at J, with 7 bases in the middle. The CDR3 spells CASSLGGEKLFF. In DNA, the CDR3 is TGCGCCAGCAGCTTAGGAGGGGAAAAACTGTTTTTT.

This clonotype came up once. This chain joins TRBV28 and TRBJ1-1; D is unclear. V shed 7 bases and J shed 4 bases, with 16 bases lying between them. CDR3 length: 14 amino acids. The germline V gene encodes CDR1 MDHEN and CDR2 SYDVKM. CDR3 DNA sequence: TGTGCCAGCACCCCCACCGGGTGGAGCACTGAAGCTTTCTTT. Its protein is CASTPTGWSTEAFF.

The V and J genes are TRBV6-5 and TRBJ2-1; D is ambiguous. Trimming stripped 0 bases from V and 7 bases from J, with 13 bases between. Germline loops: CDR1 MNHEY, CDR2 SVGAGI. This CDR3 comprises 15 residues. The CDR3 bases are TGTGCCAGCAGTTACTCGACTCCCGGACGGAATGAGCAGTTCTTC. It encodes CASSYSTPGRNEQFF.

Notes on this clonotype: One junction end does not reproduce the germline sequence, and a read error may be involved. The chain employs TRBV6-2 or TRBV6-3 and TRBJ2-1; a possible D gene is TRBD2 (5 bases). The CDR3 has 15 residues. Germline V lookup: CDR1 MNHEY, CDR2 SVGEGT. CDR3 bases: TGTGCCAGCAGTTACTCGACGGGAAACTACAATGAGCGGTTCTTC. Its protein product is CASSYSTGNYNERFF.

This clonotype has more than one count but fewer than ten. The chain has TRBV5-6 and TRBJ2-5; the match to TRBD2 covers 10 bases. Germline trimming cut 4 bases from V and 0 bases from J; bases unmatched to any gene: 6. Germline values: CDR1 SGHDT, CDR2 YYEEEE. The CDR3 has 16 amino acids. The CDR3 here is CASSRGSGGYQETQYF. Here the CDR3 DNA reads TGTGCCAGCAGCAGGGGTAGCGGGGGGTACCAAGAGACCCAGTACTTC. The full variable domain, in which reference TRBV5-6 and TRBJ2-5 provide the parts outside the CDR3, is DAGVTQSPTHLIKTRGQQVTLRCSPKSGHDTVSWYQQALGQGPQFIFQYYEEEERQRGNFPDRFSGHQFPNYSSELNVNALLLGDSALYLCASSRGSGGYQETQYFGPGTRLLVL.

The chain couples TRBV29-1 to TRBJ2-5, with 9 bases matching TRBD2. Germline loops: CDR1 SQVTM, CDR2 ANQGSEA. Trimming cost V 5 bases and J 1 base; bases outside gene matches: 11. This CDR3 comprises 16 residues. The CDR3 is CSVSSGAGGAQETQYF. CDR3 in DNA: TGCAGCGTTTCATCTGGCGCGGGAGGGGCCCAAGAGACCCAGTACTTC.

The table lists this clonotype with a count of one. This rearrangement joins TRBV2 to TRBJ2-1; no reliable D call. The CDR3 sequence is 13 residues long. V was clipped by 5 bases and J by 7 bases, with 12 bases between them. CDR1 and CDR2 from the germline V gene are SNHLY and FYNNEI. The CDR3 DNA sequence: TGTGCCAGCAGTCAAGAATCGAGAAATGAGCAGTTCTTC. This sequence encodes CASSQESRNEQFF.

The rearrangement uses TRBV5-1 and TRBJ2-7; 8 nucleotides agree with TRBD1. V gave up 3 bases and J gave up 0 bases; unmatched junction bases: 2. CDR3 size: 14 residues. Per the germline V gene, CDR1 is SGHRS and CDR2 is YFSETQ. The CDR3: CASSWTGHSYEQYF. DNA for the CDR3: TGCGCCAGCAGCTGGACAGGGCACTCCTACGAGCAGTACTTC.

The chain is built from TRBV30 and TRBJ1-1; weak D call: TRBD1 (5 bases). The CDR3 runs to 12 residues. Germline CDR1 is GTSNPN and CDR2 is SVGIG (reference sequence). The CDR3 region has the DNA TGTGTGTACGGGGGATCGGGCACTGAAGCTTTCTTT. It specifies CVYGGSGTEAFF.

The gene calls are TRBV2 and TRBJ2-5; D not certain. Germline V CDR1 and CDR2: SNHLY, FYNNEI. CDR3 length: 12 amino acids. V was pared by 2 bases and J by 3 bases, with 4 bases between. Written as DNA, the CDR3 is TGTGCCAGCAGTGAATACGAAGAGACCCAGTACTTC. This translates into CASSEYEETQYF.

The chain has TRBV28 and TRBJ2-7; D is undetermined. The CDR3 consists of 15 residues. Trimming removed 6 bases at V and 2 bases at J, with 17 bases between. Germline-derived CDR1 and CDR2 are MDHEN and SYDVKM. This chain's CDR3 is CASSPPGPGTYEQYF. DNA for the CDR3: TGTGCCAGCAGCCCTCCTGGTCCAGGAACCTACGAGCAGTACTTC.

V usage is TRBV20-1 and J usage is TRBJ2-1, with 7 bases identical to TRBD2. The germline V gene has CDR1 DFQATT and CDR2 SNEGSKA (reference sequence). This CDR3 is 16 amino acids long. The junction had 11 bases not matched to a gene; V was cut back by 0 bases and J by 6 bases. The CDR3 DNA reads as TGCAGTGCTAGAGATCTCGGGGAGGGCCTTATCAATGAGCAGTTCTTC. Translation: CSARDLGEGLINEQFF.

This clonotype was observed a single time. The genes are TRBV11-2 and TRBJ2-1; 8 nucleotides match TRBD1. This CDR3 comprises 16 residues. The ends lost 5 bases at V and 0 bases at J; junction bases unmatched: 6. Germline V CDR1 and CDR2: SGHAT, FQNNGV. CDR3 loop: CASSPGQGGSYNEQFF. The CDR3 DNA sequence: TGTGCCAGCAGCCCCGGACAGGGAGGCTCCTACAATGAGCAGTTCTTC.

This clonotype was observed once. This chain's CDR3 is CASSLSGSSEQFF. The CDR3 bases are TGTGCCAGCAGCTTAAGCGGGAGCAGTGAGCAGTTCTTC. V is TRBV7-9 and J is TRBJ2-1; TRBD2 matches at 8 bases. The germline V gene has CDR1 SEHNR and CDR2 FQNEAQ (reference sequence). This CDR3 region has 13 residues. J gave up 9 bases and V 2 bases, and 3 bases lay outside the gene matches.

V usage is TRBV28 and J usage is TRBJ2-2, with 7 bases that match TRBD1. Germline-derived CDR1 and CDR2 are MDHEN and SYDVKM. V gave up 8 bases and J gave up 1 base; unmatched junction bases: 13. CDR3 size: 17 residues. The CDR3 nucleotides read TGTGCCAGCCCCCGAACCGGGACAGATAAGAACACCGGGGAGCTGTTTTTT. It encodes CASPRTGTDKNTGELFF.

The genes are TRBV7-3 and TRBJ2-1; D remains ambiguous. With 5 bases removed from V and 8 bases from J, the gap between germline ends came to 13 bases. Looked up from germline, CDR1 is SGHTA and CDR2 is FQGTGA. The CDR3 covers 13 residues. The CDR3 DNA is TGTGCCAGCAGCCGCTCCCGTGGGGATGAGCAGTTCTTC. Amino acid sequence: CASSRSRGDEQFF.

This clonotype counts as hyperexpanded (1% or more). CDR3: CSARDPARGADDEQFF. CDR3 in DNA: TGCAGTGCTAGAGACCCGGCGCGGGGAGCTGACGATGAGCAGTTCTTC. The chain combines TRBV20-1 with TRBJ2-1; D might be TRBD2 (6 bases). Trimming took off 0 bases at V and 8 bases at J, with 20 bases between the two ends. The CDR3 sequence is 16 residues long. Germline assignment: CDR1 DFQATT and CDR2 SNEGSKA (reference sequence).